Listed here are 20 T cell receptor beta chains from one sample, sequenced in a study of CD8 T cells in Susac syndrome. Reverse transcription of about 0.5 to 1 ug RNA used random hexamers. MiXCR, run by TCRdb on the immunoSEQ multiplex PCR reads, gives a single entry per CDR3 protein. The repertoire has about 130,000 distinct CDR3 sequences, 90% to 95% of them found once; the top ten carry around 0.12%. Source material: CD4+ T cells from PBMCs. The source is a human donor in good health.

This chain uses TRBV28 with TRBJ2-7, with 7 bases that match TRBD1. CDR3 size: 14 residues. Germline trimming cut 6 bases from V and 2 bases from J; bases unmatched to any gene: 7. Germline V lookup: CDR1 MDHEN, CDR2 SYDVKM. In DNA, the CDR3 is TGTGCCAGCAGCTCCGGGACAGACGCCTACGAGCAGTACTTC. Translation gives CASSSGTDAYEQYF.

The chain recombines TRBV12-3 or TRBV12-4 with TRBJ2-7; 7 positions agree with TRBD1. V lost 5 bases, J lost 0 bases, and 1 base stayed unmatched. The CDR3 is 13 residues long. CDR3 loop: CASSHRGSYEQYF. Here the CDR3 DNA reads TGTGCCAGCAGTCACAGGGGCTCCTACGAGCAGTACTTC.

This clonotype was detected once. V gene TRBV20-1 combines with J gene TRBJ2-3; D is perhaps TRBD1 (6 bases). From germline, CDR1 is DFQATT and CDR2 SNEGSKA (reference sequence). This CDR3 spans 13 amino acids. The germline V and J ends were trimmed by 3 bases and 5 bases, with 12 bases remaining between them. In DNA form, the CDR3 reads TGCAGTGCTAGCCCGCAGGGGCAAGATACGCAGTATTTT. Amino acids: CSASPQGQDTQYF.

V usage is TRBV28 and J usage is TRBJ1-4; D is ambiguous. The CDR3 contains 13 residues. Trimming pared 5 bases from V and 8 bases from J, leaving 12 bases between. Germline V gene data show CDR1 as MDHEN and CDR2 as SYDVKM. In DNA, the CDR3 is TGTGCCAGCAGTGACGGGTCGAAGGAAAAACTGTTTTTT. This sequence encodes CASSDGSKEKLFF.

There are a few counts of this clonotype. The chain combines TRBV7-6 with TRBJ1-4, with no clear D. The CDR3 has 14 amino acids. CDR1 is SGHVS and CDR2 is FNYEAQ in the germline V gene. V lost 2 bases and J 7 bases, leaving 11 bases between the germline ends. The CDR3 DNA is TGTGCCAGCAGCTTAACCGGGGTTGGTGAAAAACTGTTTTTT. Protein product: CASSLTGVGEKLFF. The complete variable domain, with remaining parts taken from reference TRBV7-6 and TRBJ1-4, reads GAGVSQSPRYKVTKRGQDVALRCDPISGHVSLYWYRQALGQGPEFLTYFNYEAQQDKSGLPNDRFSAERPEGSISTLTIQRTEQRDSAMYRCASSLTGVGEKLFFGSGTQLSVL.

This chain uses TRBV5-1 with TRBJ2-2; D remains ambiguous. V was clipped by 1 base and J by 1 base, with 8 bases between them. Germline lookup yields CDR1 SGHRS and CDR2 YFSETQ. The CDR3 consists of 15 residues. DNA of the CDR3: TGCGCCAGCAGCTTGCAACGCGAGAACACCGGGGAGCTGTTTTTT. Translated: CASSLQRENTGELFF.

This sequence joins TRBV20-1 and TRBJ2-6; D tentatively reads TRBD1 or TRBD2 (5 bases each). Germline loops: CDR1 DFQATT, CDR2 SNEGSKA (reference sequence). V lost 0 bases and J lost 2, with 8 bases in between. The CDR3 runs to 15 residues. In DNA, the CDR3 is TGCAGTGCTAGAGATATGGGGGCTGGGGCCAACGTCCTGACTTTC. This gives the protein CSARDMGAGANVLTF.

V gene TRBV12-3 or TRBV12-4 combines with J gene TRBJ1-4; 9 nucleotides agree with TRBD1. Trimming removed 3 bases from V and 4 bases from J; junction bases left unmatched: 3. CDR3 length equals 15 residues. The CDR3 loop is CASSFRTGDNEKLFF. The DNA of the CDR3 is TGTGCCAGCAGTTTCCGGACAGGGGATAATGAAAAACTGTTTTTT.

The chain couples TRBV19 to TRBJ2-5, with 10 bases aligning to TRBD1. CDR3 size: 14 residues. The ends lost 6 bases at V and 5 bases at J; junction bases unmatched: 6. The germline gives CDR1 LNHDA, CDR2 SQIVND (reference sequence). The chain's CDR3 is CASRDRGREETQYF. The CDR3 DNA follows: TGTGCCAGTAGAGACAGGGGGCGCGAGGAGACCCAGTACTTC.

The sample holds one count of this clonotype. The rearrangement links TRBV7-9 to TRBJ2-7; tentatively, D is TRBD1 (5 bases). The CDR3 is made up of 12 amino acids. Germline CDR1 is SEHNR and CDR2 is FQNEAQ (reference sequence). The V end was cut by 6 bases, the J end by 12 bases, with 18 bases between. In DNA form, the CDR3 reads TGTGCCAGCAGTCGAGGTCGGCAGGGTCTGTACTTC. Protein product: CASSRGRQGLYF.

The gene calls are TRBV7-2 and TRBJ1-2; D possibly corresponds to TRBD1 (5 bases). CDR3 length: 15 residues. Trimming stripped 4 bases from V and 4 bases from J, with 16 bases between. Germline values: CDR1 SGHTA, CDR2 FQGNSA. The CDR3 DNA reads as TGTGCCAGCAGCTGGTTGGGGCGAGCCCGCTATGGCTACACCTTC. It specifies CASSWLGRARYGYTF.

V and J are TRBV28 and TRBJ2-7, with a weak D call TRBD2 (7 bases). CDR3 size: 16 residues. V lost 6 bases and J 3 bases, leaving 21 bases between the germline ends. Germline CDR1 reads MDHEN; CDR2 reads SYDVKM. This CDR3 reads CASRPRGRGLIYEQYF. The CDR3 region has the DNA TGTGCCAGCAGGCCCCGAGGGAGGGGGTTAATCTACGAGCAGTACTTC. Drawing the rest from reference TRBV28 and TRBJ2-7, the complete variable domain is DVKVTQSSRYLVKRTGEKVFLECVQDMDHENMFWYRQDPGLGLRLIYFSYDVKMKEKGDIPEGYSVSREKKERFSLILESASTNQTSMYLCASRPRGRGLIYEQYFGPGTRLTVT.

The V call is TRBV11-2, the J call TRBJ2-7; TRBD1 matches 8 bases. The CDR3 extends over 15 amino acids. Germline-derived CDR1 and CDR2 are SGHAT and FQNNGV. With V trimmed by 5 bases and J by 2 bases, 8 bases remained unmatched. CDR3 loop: CASSPTTGVTYEQYF. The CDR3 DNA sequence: TGTGCCAGCAGCCCGACGACAGGGGTGACCTACGAGCAGTACTTC.

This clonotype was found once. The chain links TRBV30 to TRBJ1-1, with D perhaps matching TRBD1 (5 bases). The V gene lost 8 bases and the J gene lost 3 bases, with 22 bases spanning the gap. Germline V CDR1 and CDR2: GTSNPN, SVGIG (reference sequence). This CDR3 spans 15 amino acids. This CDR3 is CASHEGFGGYTEAFF. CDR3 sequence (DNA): TGTGCCAGCCATGAGGGCTTCGGGGGGTACACTGAAGCTTTCTTT.

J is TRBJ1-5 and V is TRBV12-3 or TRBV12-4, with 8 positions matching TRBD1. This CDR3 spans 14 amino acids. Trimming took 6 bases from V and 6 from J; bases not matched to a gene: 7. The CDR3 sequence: CASSSTGGGQPQHF. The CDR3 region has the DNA TGTGCCAGCAGCTCAACAGGGGGTGGTCAGCCCCAGCATTTT.

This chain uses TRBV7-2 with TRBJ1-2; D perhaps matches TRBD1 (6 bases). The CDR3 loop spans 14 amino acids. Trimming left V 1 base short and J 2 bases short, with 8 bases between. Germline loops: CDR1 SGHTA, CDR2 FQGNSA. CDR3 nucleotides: TGTGCCAGCAGCTTAGGGACAGAGAACTATGGCTACACCTTC. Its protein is CASSLGTENYGYTF.

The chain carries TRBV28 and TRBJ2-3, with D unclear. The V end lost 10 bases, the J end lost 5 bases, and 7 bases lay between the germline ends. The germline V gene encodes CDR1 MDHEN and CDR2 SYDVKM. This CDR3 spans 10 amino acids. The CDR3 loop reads CAILQDTQYF. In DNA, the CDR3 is TGTGCCATCCTCCAAGATACGCAGTATTTT.

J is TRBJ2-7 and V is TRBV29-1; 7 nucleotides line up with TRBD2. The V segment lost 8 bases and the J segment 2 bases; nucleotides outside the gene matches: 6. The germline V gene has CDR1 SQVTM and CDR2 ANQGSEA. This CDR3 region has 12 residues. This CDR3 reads CSPQRDPYEQYF. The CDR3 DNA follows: TGCAGCCCGCAGCGGGACCCCTACGAGCAGTACTTC.

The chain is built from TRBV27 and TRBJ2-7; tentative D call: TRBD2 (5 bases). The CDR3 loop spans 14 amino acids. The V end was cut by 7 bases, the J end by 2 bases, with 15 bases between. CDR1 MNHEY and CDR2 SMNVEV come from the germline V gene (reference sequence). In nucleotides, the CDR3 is TGTGCCAGCACCCCTAGCTTCGGTCCCTACGAGCAGTACTTC. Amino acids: CASTPSFGPYEQYF.

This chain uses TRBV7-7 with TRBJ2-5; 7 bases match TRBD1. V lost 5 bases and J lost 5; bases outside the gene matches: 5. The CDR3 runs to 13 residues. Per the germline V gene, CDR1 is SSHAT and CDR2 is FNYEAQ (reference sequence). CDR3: CASSLTGFETQYF. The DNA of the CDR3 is TGTGCCAGCAGCCTGACAGGGTTTGAGACCCAGTACTTC.